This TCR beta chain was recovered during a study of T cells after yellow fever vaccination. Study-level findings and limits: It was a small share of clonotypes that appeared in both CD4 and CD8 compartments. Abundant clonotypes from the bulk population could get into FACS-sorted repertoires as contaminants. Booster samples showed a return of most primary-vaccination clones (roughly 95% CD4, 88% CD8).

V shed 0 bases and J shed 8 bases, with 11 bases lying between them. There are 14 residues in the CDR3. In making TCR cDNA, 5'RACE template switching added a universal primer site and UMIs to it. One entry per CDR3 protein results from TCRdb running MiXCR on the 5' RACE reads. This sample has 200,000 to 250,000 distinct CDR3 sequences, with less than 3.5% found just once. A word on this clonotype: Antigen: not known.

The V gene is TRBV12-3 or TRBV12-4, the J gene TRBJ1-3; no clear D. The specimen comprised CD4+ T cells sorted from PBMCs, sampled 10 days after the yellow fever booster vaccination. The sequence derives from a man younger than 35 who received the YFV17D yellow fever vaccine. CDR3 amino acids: CASSLAYTRDTIYF. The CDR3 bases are TGTGCCAGCAGTTTAGCCTATACCCGGGACACCATATATTTT.